The source of this T cell receptor beta chain is a study of technical replicates of blood from a few donors. This CDR3 is 16 amino acids long. V lost 4 bases to trimming and J lost 4 bases; unmatched junction nucleotides: 13. Germline V gene lookup returns CDR1 SGHRS and CDR2 YFSETQ. The table lists this clone with a few counts. TCRdb keeps only in-frame clones here, not all; method: immunoSEQ multiplex PCR. This sample has 15,000 to 20,000 clones, with approximately 80% found just once. The clonotype comes from a human donor in good health. The chain employs TRBV5-1 and TRBJ2-7; 8 bases align to TRBD2. The sequencing sample was made of PBMCs. In nucleotides, the CDR3 is TGCGCCAGCAGCCCCCTGGCCGGGAGGGCCACTTACGAGCAGTACTTC. It codes for CASSPLAGRATYEQYF.